Each of the 30 T cell receptor beta chains below was sequenced from the same sample in a study of PD-L1 blockade in urothelial cancer. TCRdb keeps only in-frame clones here, not all; method: immunoSEQ multiplex PCR. The sample contains approximately 88,000 clones, roughly 84% of which appear only once. Time point defined: pretreatment peripheral blood. Sequencing was performed on PBMCs, taken around atezolizumab (anti-PD-L1) treatment. These receptors all come from a man in his 60s with urothelial cancer.

This rearrangement joins TRBV5-1 to TRBJ1-3; TRBD1 aligns across 10 bases. V was clipped by 3 bases and J by 11 bases; unmatched bases: 5. Germline CDR1 reads SGHRS; CDR2 reads YFSETQ. The CDR3 totals 13 residues. The CDR3 nucleotides are TGCGCCAGCAGCTCGGGGACAGGGGACGCCATATATTTT. Translating it yields CASSSGTGDAIYF.

V and J are TRBV9 and TRBJ2-2; TRBD2 matches at 8 bases. CDR1 SGDLS and CDR2 YYNGEE come from the germline V gene. The CDR3 extends over 18 amino acids. The V segment lost 3 bases and the J segment 4 bases; nucleotides outside the gene matches: 14. CDR3 sequence (DNA): TGTGCCAGCAGCGCCGGAAGGGCGAGCGGGGGCGCCACCGGGGAGCTGTTTTTT. Residues: CASSAGRASGGATGELFF.

This chain links TRBV5-8 with TRBJ1-5; D is unclear. This CDR3 is 13 amino acids long. Between the trimmed V and J ends, which lost 1 base and 4 bases, there was a span of 6 bases. CDR1 SGHTS and CDR2 YDEGEE come from the germline V gene. The CDR3 protein is CASSLWRNQPQHF. CDR3 nucleotide sequence: TGTGCCAGCAGCTTGTGGAGGAATCAGCCCCAGCATTTT. Using reference TRBV5-8 and TRBJ1-5 for the parts outside the CDR3, the full variable domain is EAGVTQSPTHLIKTRGQQATLRCSPISGHTSVYWYQQALGLGLQFLLWYDEGEERNRGNFPPRFSGRQFPNYSSELNVNALELEDSALYLCASSLWRNQPQHFGDGTRLSIL.

The V and J genes are TRBV5-1 and TRBJ1-4; TRBD1 matches 9 bases. With 4 bases clipped from V and 3 bases from J, the junction kept 10 bases outside the gene matches. Germline V CDR1 and CDR2: SGHRS, YFSETQ. CDR3 size: 17 residues. The CDR3 sequence: CASSPQPQGAANEKLFF. The CDR3 DNA sequence: TGCGCCAGCAGCCCACAACCACAGGGGGCGGCTAATGAAAAACTGTTTTTT.

The chain carries TRBV2 and TRBJ2-1, with 9 bases matching TRBD2. J was trimmed by 7 bases and V by 2 bases; bases with no gene match: 6. Germline CDR1 SNHLY, CDR2 FYNNEI. This CDR3 is built from 15 residues. Written as DNA, the CDR3 is TGTGCCAGCAGTGAAAGGGCGGGAGGGCCGAATGAGCAGTTCTTC. It encodes CASSERAGGPNEQFF.

J is TRBJ1-1 and V is TRBV5-6; D gene ambiguous. The CDR3 consists of 11 residues. In germline, CDR1 is SGHDT, CDR2 YYEEEE. The V gene lost 0 bases and the J gene lost 6 bases, with 3 bases spanning the gap. CDR3 protein: CASSLGPEAFF. The CDR3, as DNA: TGTGCCAGCAGCTTGGGGCCTGAAGCTTTCTTT.

This sequence joins TRBV18 and TRBJ1-1; unclear D gene. The CDR3 covers 13 residues. Germline values: CDR1 KGHSH, CDR2 LQKENI. Trimming pared 3 bases from V and 0 bases from J, leaving 5 bases between. The CDR3 coding sequence is TGTGCCAGCTCACCGGAGGTGAACACTGAAGCTTTCTTT. This gives the protein CASSPEVNTEAFF.

The genes are TRBV5-5 and TRBJ2-1; 8 bases are shared with TRBD1. CDR1 is SGHKS, CDR2 YYEKEE, per germline (reference sequence). The trim removed 0 bases at V and 8 bases at J, leaving 10 bases unmatched. The CDR3 is 16 residues long. CDR3 residues: CASSLGRGPGFDEQFF. The CDR3 DNA sequence: TGTGCCAGCAGCTTGGGCAGGGGGCCCGGGTTCGATGAGCAGTTCTTC. The whole variable domain, filled in from reference TRBV5-5 and TRBJ2-1, reads DAGVTQSPTHLIKTRGQQVTLRCSPISGHKSVSWYQQVLGQGPQFIFQYYEKEERGRGNFPDRFSARQFPNYSSELNVNALLLGDSALYLCASSLGRGPGFDEQFFGPGTRLTVL.

The chain has TRBV19 and TRBJ2-3; 7 bases fit TRBD2. Trimming removed 0 bases from V and 7 bases from J; junction bases left unmatched: 4. This CDR3 has 14 residues. Germline V gene lookup returns CDR1 LNHDA and CDR2 SQIVND (reference sequence). The CDR3 loop reads CASSIEGLLNTQYF. In nucleotides, the CDR3 is TGTGCCAGTAGTATAGAGGGACTACTTAATACGCAGTATTTT.

V usage is TRBV6-4 and J usage is TRBJ1-6; TRBD1 might be the D (6 bases). Germline lookup yields CDR1 MRHNA and CDR2 SNTAGT. This CDR3 has 14 residues. V lost 0 bases and J lost 9, with 9 bases in between. The CDR3 loop is CASSDSTGTSPLHF. CDR3 DNA sequence: TGTGCCAGCAGTGACTCAACAGGGACTTCACCCCTCCACTTT.

The chain carries TRBV15 and TRBJ1-1; no clear D. There are 15 residues in the CDR3. V lost 1 base and J 0 bases, leaving 9 bases between the germline ends. Germline V gives CDR1 LNHNV, CDR2 YYDKDF (reference sequence). The CDR3 loop reads CATSRVRAMNTEAFF. CDR3 nucleotides: TGTGCCACCAGCAGAGTCCGAGCGATGAACACTGAAGCTTTCTTT.

CDR3 sequence (DNA): TGTGCCAGCAGACTAGCGGGGGGGTACAATGAGCAGTTCTTC. Translating it yields CASRLAGGYNEQFF. The V gene is TRBV2, the J gene TRBJ2-1; TRBD2 matches at 13 bases. Trimming at V came to 6 bases and at J to 4 bases, leaving 0 bases not matched to a gene. This CDR3 contains 14 residues. Germline V gene sequence: CDR1 SNHLY, CDR2 FYNNEI.

V and J are TRBV5-5 and TRBJ2-2, with TRBD1 as a possible D gene (6 bases). Trimming cost V 0 bases and J 2 bases, with 11 bases left between them. The CDR3 contains 16 residues. Germline loops: CDR1 SGHKS, CDR2 YYEKEE (reference sequence). The CDR3 loop reads CASSLEGTRNTGELFF. The CDR3 DNA sequence: TGTGCCAGCAGCTTGGAAGGGACACGAAACACCGGGGAGCTGTTTTTT.

The chain carries TRBV29-1 and TRBJ2-3, with D unclear. The CDR3 sequence is 13 residues long. Germline V gene data show CDR1 as SQVTM and CDR2 as ANQGSEA. V lost 7 bases and J 4 bases, leaving 15 bases between the germline ends. The CDR3: CSGMRDAADTQYF. The CDR3 region has the DNA TGCAGCGGGATGAGAGATGCGGCAGATACGCAGTATTTT.

This clone was seen only a few times. Additional DNA sequences in this sample encode the identical CDR3. The rearrangement joins TRBV5-1 to TRBJ1-1; D possibly corresponds to TRBD1 (6 bases). Germline-derived CDR1 and CDR2 are SGHRS and YFSETQ. The CDR3 has 13 residues. With 4 bases removed from V and 1 base from J, the gap between germline ends came to 8 bases. For the CDR3, the DNA is TGCGCCAGCAGCCTGACAGGGAACACTGAAGCTTTCTTT. Protein product: CASSLTGNTEAFF.

The J gene is TRBJ1-1, the V gene TRBV6-5; D ambiguous. CDR1 and CDR2 (germline): MNHEY, SVGAGI. The CDR3 is 15 residues long. Trimming removed 0 bases from V and 1 base from J, with 9 bases in between. CDR3 loop: CASSYSMARNTEAFF. CDR3 coding DNA: TGTGCCAGCAGTTACTCCATGGCCAGGAACACTGAAGCTTTCTTT.

V usage is TRBV10-1 and J usage is TRBJ2-7, with a tentative D call TRBD1 (5 bases). Trimming cost V 3 bases and J 3 bases, with 12 bases left between them. CDR1 and CDR2 (germline): WNHNN, SYGVQD (reference sequence). The CDR3 is 14 amino acids. The chain's CDR3 is CASSDGGRDYEQYF. CDR3 DNA sequence: TGCGCCAGCAGTGATGGTGGCAGGGACTACGAGCAGTACTTC.

The chain combines TRBV5-8 with TRBJ1-5; 7 bases agree with TRBD1. V shed 2 bases, J shed 5 bases, and the junction held 10 bases outside the gene matches. Germline CDR1 reads SGHTS; CDR2 reads YDEGEE. This CDR3 spans 16 amino acids. For the CDR3, the DNA is TGTGCCAGCAGCTTTGATGACAGGGCCCTCCATCAGCCCCAGCATTTT. Protein: CASSFDDRALHQPQHF.

The V gene is TRBV9, the J gene TRBJ2-7; 10 bases match TRBD2. Per germline, CDR1 SGDLS and CDR2 YYNGEE. Germline trimming cut 0 bases from V and 4 bases from J; bases unmatched to any gene: 4. This CDR3 comprises 15 residues. The CDR3 spells CASSVGTSGMYEQYF. The CDR3 DNA reads TGTGCCAGCAGCGTAGGTACTAGCGGGATGTACGAGCAGTACTTC.

The V call is TRBV11-2, the J call TRBJ1-1, with a weak D call TRBD1 (6 bases). V was trimmed by 7 bases and J by 0 bases, leaving 18 bases between them. The CDR3 is made up of 16 amino acids. Germline V gives CDR1 SGHAT, CDR2 FQNNGV. The CDR3 sequence is CASMNLGGGLNTEAFF. CDR3 bases: TGTGCCAGCATGAACCTAGGGGGGGGACTGAACACTGAAGCTTTCTTT.

The CDR3: CASSRGFGGDTGELFF. CDR3 DNA: TGTGCCAGCAGTCGGGGTTTCGGGGGGGACACCGGGGAGCTGTTTTTT. The chain carries TRBV6-6 and TRBJ2-2, with 8 bases identical to TRBD2. This CDR3 has 16 amino acids. Per germline, CDR1 MNHNY and CDR2 SVGAGI (reference sequence). V was clipped by 5 bases and J by 3 bases; unmatched bases: 8.

This clone was seen more than once but under ten times. This chain connects TRBV20-1 to TRBJ2-7; D is undetermined. The CDR3 length is 11 residues. V shed 2 bases and J shed 11 bases, with 13 bases lying between them. Germline CDR1 and CDR2: DFQATT and SNEGSKA (reference sequence). This chain's CDR3 is CSARNRSNEYF. The CDR3 nucleotides are TGCAGTGCTAGAAACCGTAGCAACGAGTACTTC.

V is TRBV29-1 and J is TRBJ2-7, with 7 bases aligning to TRBD1. The J segment lost 0 bases and the V segment lost 6 bases, leaving 8 bases of the junction unmatched. The CDR3 runs to 14 residues. Germline-derived CDR1 and CDR2 are SQVTM and ANQGSEA. CDR3 amino acids: CSVDDRDLSYEQYF. Written as DNA, the CDR3 is TGCAGCGTGGATGACAGGGATCTCTCCTACGAGCAGTACTTC.

This chain connects TRBV11-1 to TRBJ1-1, with D perhaps matching TRBD1 (5 bases). The germline CDR1 and CDR2 sequences are SGHAT and FQDESV (reference sequence). This CDR3 has 15 amino acids. V gave up 2 bases and J gave up 3 bases, with 13 bases separating them. The CDR3 here is CASSLNRGGDTEAFF. DNA for the CDR3: TGTGCCAGCAGCTTAAATCGGGGAGGGGACACTGAAGCTTTCTTT.

The chain couples TRBV6-1 to TRBJ2-2; D ambiguous. Deletions cut 8 bases from V and 6 bases from J, with 13 bases between. CDR1 is MNHNS, CDR2 SASEGT, per germline. This CDR3 is 13 amino acids long. The CDR3 DNA follows: TGTGCCAGCTTGACCCTTAGCCCCGGGGAGCTGTTTTTT. Translation: CASLTLSPGELFF.

The chain is built from TRBV27 and TRBJ1-1; TRBD1 matches 10 bases. From germline, CDR1 is MNHEY and CDR2 SMNVEV (reference sequence). V was pared by 5 bases and J by 11 bases, with 8 bases of the junction left unmatched. The CDR3 spans 13 residues. In nucleotides, the CDR3 is TGTGCCAGCAGTCTGGGGACAGGGGCTATGGCTTTCTTT. This gives the protein CASSLGTGAMAFF.

The chain is built from TRBV19 and TRBJ2-5, with a tentative D call TRBD2 (5 bases). Trimming took 5 bases from V and 5 from J, leaving 12 bases between them. The CDR3 runs to 13 residues. Germline loops: CDR1 LNHDA, CDR2 SQIVND (reference sequence). CDR3 DNA sequence: TGTGCCAGTAGTCTGCAACCGGGGGAGACCCAGTACTTC. Encoded protein: CASSLQPGETQYF.

The rearrangement uses TRBV14 and TRBJ2-1, with D hard to call. The V and J ends lost 2 bases and 9 bases respectively, with 5 bases between them. The germline CDR1 and CDR2 sequences are SGHDN and FVKESK. This CDR3 has 11 amino acids. The DNA for the CDR3 is TGTGCCAGCAGCCAATCTGTTGAGCAGTTCTTC. This sequence encodes CASSQSVEQFF.

The chain joins TRBV27 to TRBJ1-4, with D possibly matching TRBD1 (5 bases). V lost 6 bases and J lost 5, with 16 bases in between. The germline CDR1 and CDR2 sequences are MNHEY and SMNVEV (reference sequence). The CDR3 totals 15 residues. The CDR3 here is CASSQGRGDNEKLFF. The CDR3 DNA reads TGTGCCAGCAGCCAGGGAAGGGGCGACAATGAAAAACTGTTTTTT.

The chain is built from TRBV6-1 and TRBJ2-3; possibly TRBD1 for D (5 bases). Germline CDR1 MNHNS, CDR2 SASEGT. The CDR3 covers 13 residues. The V gene lost 10 bases and the J gene lost 6 bases, with 17 bases spanning the gap. The CDR3 here is CATTGAWLDTQYF. For the CDR3, the DNA is TGTGCCACCACTGGGGCTTGGCTGGATACGCAGTATTTT.